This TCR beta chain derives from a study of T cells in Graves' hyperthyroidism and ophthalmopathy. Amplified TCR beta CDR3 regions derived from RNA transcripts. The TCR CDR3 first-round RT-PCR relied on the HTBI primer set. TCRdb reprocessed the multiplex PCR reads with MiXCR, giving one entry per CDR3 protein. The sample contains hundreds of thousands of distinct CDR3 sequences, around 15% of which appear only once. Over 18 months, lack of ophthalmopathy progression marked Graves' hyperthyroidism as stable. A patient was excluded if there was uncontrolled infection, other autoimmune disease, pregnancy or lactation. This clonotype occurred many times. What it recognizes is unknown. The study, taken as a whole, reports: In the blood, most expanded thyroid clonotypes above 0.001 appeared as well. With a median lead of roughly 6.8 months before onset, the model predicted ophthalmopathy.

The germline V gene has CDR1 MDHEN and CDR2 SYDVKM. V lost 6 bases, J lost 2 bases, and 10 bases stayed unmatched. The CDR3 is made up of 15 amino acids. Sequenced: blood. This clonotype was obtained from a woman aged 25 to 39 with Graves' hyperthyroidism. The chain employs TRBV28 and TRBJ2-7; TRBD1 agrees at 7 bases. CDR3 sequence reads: CASSAKTGPPYEQYF. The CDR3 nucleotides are TGTGCCAGCAGCGCTAAGACAGGGCCCCCCTACGAGCAGTACTTC.